What follows is one TCR beta chain and its context. Its specificity is unknown. These data come from a study of beta chain features in type 1 diabetes. Reverse transcription of all isolated RNA meant that expressed TCRB transcripts were sequenced. Assay used: immunoSEQ multiplex PCR; TCRdb lists only in-frame clones, some missing. The sample contains just over 150,000 clones, more than 9.5% of which appear only once. The study's findings and limits: PCR may have favored shorter templates equally in patients and controls.

Deletions cut 6 bases from V and 5 bases from J, with 11 bases between. The germline gives CDR1 MNHEY, CDR2 SVGAGI. CDR3 length: 13 amino acids. Sequencing input: central memory CD4+ T cells from blood. The receptor was isolated from a man aged 18 to 35 in good health. The chain couples TRBV6-5 to TRBJ1-5; D not certain. The CDR3 loop is CASRRTEDQPQHF. CDR3 bases: TGTGCCAGCAGGAGGACGGAAGATCAGCCCCAGCATTTT.